These 30 T cell receptor beta chains were all obtained from the same sample, sequenced in a study of blood T cell repertoires in COVID-19. Using immunoSEQ multiplex PCR, the repertoire was profiled, and TCRdb retains in-frame clones only, with some absent. The data contain about 180,000 clones, approximately 86% of them seen just once; the ten biggest clones take up 7.5% to 10%. Specimen: peripheral blood. These receptor sequences come from a woman of 80 years or more with acute or convalescent COVID-19.

The chain couples TRBV30 to TRBJ2-3; 8 nucleotides align to TRBD2. CDR3 length equals 14 residues. Germline V gene sequence: CDR1 GTSNPN, CDR2 SVGIG (reference sequence). The ends lost 2 bases at V and 4 bases at J; junction bases unmatched: 5. For the CDR3, the DNA is TGTGCCTGGAGTCGGTGGCGGGGGGCAGATACGCAGTATTTT. Translated: CAWSRWRGADTQYF.

This clone was picked up one time. The V and J genes are TRBV19 and TRBJ2-3; weak D call: TRBD2 (6 bases). The V gene lost 4 bases and the J gene lost 4 bases, with 24 bases spanning the gap. Germline V CDR1 and CDR2: LNHDA, SQIVND (reference sequence). The CDR3 covers 18 residues. The CDR3 protein is CASSTPRGTSFGPDTQYF. CDR3 nucleotides: TGTGCCAGTAGTACGCCCCGCGGGACTTCGTTTGGGCCAGATACGCAGTATTTT.

CDR3 in amino acids: CASSQDPGRSSGANVLTF. The CDR3 region has the DNA TGCGCCAGCAGCCAAGACCCAGGGCGATCCTCTGGGGCCAACGTCCTGACTTTC. This rearrangement joins TRBV4-3 to TRBJ2-6; weak D call: TRBD1 (5 bases). Germline V gene sequence: CDR1 LGHNA, CDR2 YSLEER. CDR3 length: 18 amino acids. With 0 bases removed from V and 0 bases from J, the gap between germline ends came to 12 bases.

There are a few counts of this clone. The V call is TRBV3-1 (or the pseudogene TRBV3-2), the J call TRBJ2-7; a weak D match, TRBD2 (5 bases). Germline assignment: CDR1 LGHDT and CDR2 YNNKEL (reference sequence). The CDR3 is 15 residues long. Trimming pared 4 bases from V and 2 bases from J, leaving 15 bases between. The CDR3 DNA follows: TGTGCCAGCAGCCTGGCGGGTAGGATCCCCTACGAGCAGTACTTC. This translates into CASSLAGRIPYEQYF.

This chain connects TRBV10-2 to TRBJ2-1, with a tentative D call TRBD2 (8 bases). The CDR3 has 18 residues. Trimming left V 6 bases short and J 3 bases short, with 24 bases between. Germline V gene data show CDR1 as WSHSY and CDR2 as SAAADI. The CDR3 coding sequence is TGCGCCAGCAGGGTAATAGGGGGCGCGAGCGGGAGCTACAATGAGCAGTTCTTC. Protein sequence: CASRVIGGASGSYNEQFF.

V is TRBV5-4 and J is TRBJ2-7; 8 nucleotides align to TRBD2. The CDR3 loop spans 14 amino acids. Germline assignment: CDR1 SGHNT and CDR2 YYREEE (reference sequence). V lost 4 bases to trimming and J lost 5 bases; unmatched junction nucleotides: 8. As DNA, the CDR3 is TGTGCCAGCAGCCGCTCTAGCGGGCCTCACGAGCAGTACTTC. Residues: CASSRSSGPHEQYF. Drawing the rest from reference TRBV5-4 and TRBJ2-7, the complete variable domain is ETGVTQSPTHLIKTRGQQVTLRCSSQSGHNTVSWYQQALGQGPQFIFQYYREEENGRGNFPPRFSGLQFPNYSSELNVNALELDDSALYLCASSRSSGPHEQYFGPGTRLTVT.

V and J are TRBV5-1 and TRBJ2-7; perhaps TRBD2 as D (6 bases). V was trimmed by 5 bases and J by 2 bases, leaving 14 bases between them. Germline assignment: CDR1 SGHRS and CDR2 YFSETQ. This CDR3 contains 14 residues. CDR3 coding DNA: TGCGCCAGCAGAGCACAAGGAGGGACCTACGAGCAGTACTTC. This encodes CASRAQGGTYEQYF.

V and J are TRBV5-1 and TRBJ2-1, with 13 bases matching TRBD2. The V segment lost 3 bases and the J segment 3 bases; nucleotides outside the gene matches: 6. The CDR3 is 17 amino acids. CDR1 and CDR2 from the germline V gene are SGHRS and YFSETQ. CDR3 amino acids: CASSSGLAGVGYNEQFF. The CDR3 nucleotides are TGCGCCAGCAGCTCCGGACTAGCGGGAGTAGGCTACAATGAGCAGTTCTTC.

The V gene is TRBV19, the J gene TRBJ2-2, with a weak D call TRBD1 (6 bases). V was pared by 8 bases and J by 6 bases, with 25 bases between. The CDR3 consists of 17 residues. CDR1 and CDR2 from the germline V gene are LNHDA and SQIVND (reference sequence). The CDR3 here is CASHPQGRPSYAGELFF. As DNA, the CDR3 is TGTGCCAGTCACCCACAGGGTCGTCCGAGTTATGCCGGGGAGCTGTTTTTT.

This chain joins TRBV5-5 and TRBJ2-3, with 11 bases matching TRBD2. Per the germline V gene, CDR1 is SGHKS and CDR2 is YYEKEE (reference sequence). The CDR3 runs to 17 residues. J lost 0 bases, V lost 3 bases, and 6 bases had no gene match. The CDR3 spells CASSSRLAGISTDTQYF. The CDR3, as DNA: TGTGCCAGCAGCTCCCGACTAGCGGGGATTAGCACAGATACGCAGTATTTT.

The chain carries TRBV10-3 and TRBJ2-2; tentative D call: TRBD2 (6 bases). The V gene's germline CDR1 is ENHRY and CDR2 SYGVKD. CDR3 length: 17 amino acids. Between the trimmed V and J ends, which lost 0 bases and 1 base, there was a span of 12 bases. The CDR3 reads CAISESSRRGNTGELFF. CDR3 DNA sequence: TGTGCCATCAGTGAGTCTAGTAGGCGGGGGAACACCGGGGAGCTGTTTTTT.

The table lists this clone with a count of one. This chain connects TRBV6-5 to TRBJ2-1; 11 nucleotides agree with TRBD2. The CDR3 consists of 14 residues. V shed 5 bases and J 9 bases; nucleotides not matched to a gene: 6. CDR1 MNHEY and CDR2 SVGAGI come from the germline V gene. The CDR3 here is CASSLSGGVSEQFF. Here the CDR3 DNA reads TGTGCCAGCAGTCTTAGCGGGGGGGTTTCTGAGCAGTTCTTC.

The chain uses TRBV9 and TRBJ2-5; 7 bases line up with TRBD1. Trimming cost V 0 bases and J 3 bases; bases outside gene matches: 8. The CDR3 runs to 16 residues. CDR1 SGDLS and CDR2 YYNGEE come from the germline V gene. DNA for the CDR3: TGTGCCAGCAGCGTAGGTCCGGGACAGCCAGAAGAGACCCAGTACTTC. This codes for CASSVGPGQPEETQYF.

The chain is built from TRBV2 and TRBJ2-1; TRBD2 matches 15 bases. The CDR3 runs to 15 residues. Unmatched junction bases numbered 8, after V lost 4 bases and J lost 13 bases. The germline V gene encodes CDR1 SNHLY and CDR2 FYNNEI. CDR3 sequence reads: CASSGTSGRASRQFF. The CDR3 nucleotides read TGTGCCAGCAGTGGGACTAGCGGGAGGGCCTCTCGACAGTTCTTC. Using reference TRBV2 and TRBJ2-1 for the parts outside the CDR3, the full variable domain is EPEVTQTPSHQVTQMGQEVILRCVPISNHLYFYWYRQILGQKVEFLVSFYNNEISEKSEIFDDQFSVERPDGSNFTLKIRSTKLEDSAMYFCASSGTSGRASRQFFGPGTRLTVL.

The chain employs TRBV25-1 and TRBJ1-2, with 9 positions matching TRBD1. CDR3 length: 16 amino acids. V lost 0 bases, J lost 7 bases, and 9 bases stayed unmatched. Germline CDR1 reads MGHDK; CDR2 reads SYGVNS. Here the CDR3 DNA reads TGTGCCAGCAGTGAATACGGGACAGGGAATGAGTTTGGCTACACCTTC. This gives the protein CASSEYGTGNEFGYTF.

The CDR3 region is CASSLTREETQYF. DNA of the CDR3: TGCGCCAGCAGCTTGACGAGAGAAGAGACCCAGTACTTC. V and J are TRBV5-1 and TRBJ2-5; unclear D gene. The CDR3 spans 13 residues. Trimming pared 1 base from V and 3 bases from J, leaving 7 bases between. Germline values: CDR1 SGHRS, CDR2 YFSETQ.

This clone was observed a few times. The chain uses TRBV27 and TRBJ2-1; 8 nucleotides match TRBD2. The CDR3 sequence is 16 residues long. Germline CDR1 and CDR2: MNHEY and SMNVEV (reference sequence). V lost 5 bases to trimming and J lost 5 bases; unmatched junction nucleotides: 11. The CDR3 loop reads CASSGLGLARDNEQFF. DNA of the CDR3: TGTGCCAGCAGTGGGCTAGGACTAGCACGAGACAATGAGCAGTTCTTC.

V and J are TRBV19 and TRBJ2-3, with 8 bases that match TRBD2. The germline V gene has CDR1 LNHDA and CDR2 SQIVND (reference sequence). This CDR3 is built from 16 residues. After removal of 3 bases from V and 3 bases from J, the junction contained 8 bases not matched to a gene. The CDR3 is CASSIPSGSWTDTQYF. The CDR3 nucleotides read TGTGCCAGTAGTATCCCCAGCGGGAGCTGGACAGATACGCAGTATTTT.

The rearrangement joins TRBV7-9 to TRBJ2-7; D is uncertain. This CDR3 comprises 14 residues. Germline values: CDR1 SEHNR, CDR2 FQNEAQ (reference sequence). V dropped 5 bases and J dropped 4 bases, with 15 bases sitting between them. The CDR3 nucleotides are TGTGCCAGCAGCCGCCTTGAGGAGCCTTACGAGCAGTACTTC. As protein: CASSRLEEPYEQYF. The full variable domain, its missing parts supplied by reference TRBV7-9 and TRBJ2-7, is DTGVSQNPRHKITKRGQNVTFRCDPISEHNRLYWYRQTLGQGPEFLTYFQNEAQLEKSRLLSDRFSAERPKGSFSTLEIQRTEQGDSAMYLCASSRLEEPYEQYFGPGTRLTVT.

The V and J genes are TRBV5-4 and TRBJ1-5, with D unresolved. The CDR3 runs 14 residues. Germline values: CDR1 SGHNT, CDR2 YYREEE (reference sequence). The germline V and J ends were trimmed by 4 bases and 3 bases, with 11 bases remaining between them. The CDR3 nucleotides read TGTGCCAGCAGCCTAGACCGAGCCAATCAGCCCCAGCATTTT. This translates into CASSLDRANQPQHF.

V and J are TRBV30 and TRBJ2-5; 10 nucleotides match TRBD1. CDR3 length: 15 residues. V dropped 5 bases and J dropped 4; count of bases not matched to a gene: 10. CDR1 and CDR2 from the germline V gene are GTSNPN and SVGIG (reference sequence). CDR3 region: CAWGRTGGSGETQYF. CDR3 in DNA: TGTGCCTGGGGCCGGACAGGGGGTTCAGGAGAGACCCAGTACTTC.

The genes are TRBV7-8 and TRBJ1-1, with D tentatively TRBD1 (6 bases). Germline V lookup: CDR1 SGHVS, CDR2 FQNEAQ. The CDR3 sequence is 13 residues long. The V end was cut by 0 bases, the J end by 6 bases, with 8 bases between. The CDR3 here is CASSLATGSEAFF. Written as DNA, the CDR3 is TGTGCCAGCAGCTTAGCTACAGGGTCTGAAGCTTTCTTT.

The V call is TRBV18, the J call TRBJ2-3; TRBD2 matches 12 bases. Germline CDR1 is KGHSH and CDR2 is LQKENI. The CDR3 totals 16 residues. J gave up 3 bases and V 3 bases, and 4 bases lay outside the gene matches. CDR3 bases: TGTGCCAGCTCACCTTGGACTAGCGGGGTAACAGATACGCAGTATTTT. Protein product: CASSPWTSGVTDTQYF.

In this sample, this clone turned up once. The rearrangement uses TRBV21-1 and TRBJ2-7; TRBD2 was called by the table and not checked on the DNA. TRBV21-1 is described as a pseudogene. The CDR3 runs 13 residues. The CDR3 nucleotides are TGTGCCGACCGGCTAGCGGTCTCCTACGAGCAGTACTTC. This sequence encodes CADRLAVSYEQYF.

The chain recombines TRBV10-3 with TRBJ1-5, with TRBD1 as a possible D gene (5 bases). The CDR3 is made up of 15 amino acids. Between the trimmed V and J ends, which lost 7 bases and 2 bases, there was a span of 15 bases. In germline, CDR1 is ENHRY, CDR2 SYGVKD. CDR3 DNA sequence: TGTGCCATCAATCCGGGGGGTCCAGGCAATCAGCCCCAGCATTTT. Residues: CAINPGGPGNQPQHF.

The chain links TRBV3-1 (or the pseudogene TRBV3-2) to TRBJ1-4; D call uncertain. Germline V gene lookup returns CDR1 LGHDT and CDR2 YNNKEL (reference sequence). The CDR3 runs 15 residues. The ends were cut back, 4 bases at V and 3 bases at J, with 12 bases in the middle. CDR3 nucleotides: TGTGCCAGCAGCCCCCTCCTGGCAGCTAATGAAAAACTGTTTTTT. This gives the protein CASSPLLAANEKLFF.

This clone showed up just once. The CDR3 DNA reads TGTGCCAGCAGCGTAGGTGGCATGAGCACAGATACGCAGTATTTT. Translation gives CASSVGGMSTDTQYF. This sequence joins TRBV9 and TRBJ2-3; no clear D gene. V lost 0 bases, J lost 0 bases, and 8 bases lay in between. Germline V gene lookup returns CDR1 SGDLS and CDR2 YYNGEE. The length of the CDR3 is 15 residues. Supplemented by reference TRBV9 and TRBJ2-3, the full variable domain reads DSGVTQTPKHLITATGQRVTLRCSPRSGDLSVYWYQQSLDQGLQFLIQYYNGEERAKGNILERFSAQQFPDLHSELNLSSLELGDSALYFCASSVGGMSTDTQYFGPGTRLTVL.

The V gene is TRBV27, the J gene TRBJ2-1, with D perhaps TRBD2 (5 bases). V was shortened by 6 bases and J by 9 bases, with 12 bases between the two germline ends. The CDR3 covers 12 residues. Per germline, CDR1 MNHEY and CDR2 SMNVEV (reference sequence). The DNA for the CDR3 is TGTGCCAGCAGCCGCGCGGGTGGTGAGCAGTTCTTC. Translated, it gives CASSRAGGEQFF.

V usage is TRBV5-1 and J usage is TRBJ1-3; a possible D gene is TRBD1 (6 bases). The V end was cut by 4 bases, the J end by 2 bases, with 10 bases between. Looked up from germline, CDR1 is SGHRS and CDR2 is YFSETQ. The CDR3 covers 14 residues. The CDR3 DNA sequence: TGCGCCAGCAGCATCGGACAGACTGGAAACACCATATATTTT. It yields the protein CASSIGQTGNTIYF.

V is TRBV18 and J is TRBJ2-1; 7 nucleotides align to TRBD2. Germline V lookup: CDR1 KGHSH, CDR2 LQKENI. This CDR3 contains 16 residues. The V and J ends lost 0 bases and 1 base, in that order; junction bases with no gene match: 3. CDR3 residues: CASSPPGAGSYNEQFF. CDR3 sequence (DNA): TGTGCCAGCTCACCACCGGGAGCGGGGTCCTACAATGAGCAGTTCTTC.